Listed here is a single T cell receptor (beta chain). In the authors' methods: Amplification of reference gene primers was used by the study to estimate nucleated cell counts. Measured with immunoSEQ multiplex PCR; TCRdb has only the in-frame clones, and not every one. V and J calls and clone size are copied from that table; D and trimming were computed from the DNA. The repertoire includes a few hundred thousand clones, around 87% of them detected once, and about 3% sits in the top ten. This entry belongs to a study of blood T cell repertoires in COVID-19. Study at large: Specimens from acute and convalescent COVID-19 originated in the United States, Italy and Spain. T cells, B-cell-depleted T cells, or PBMCs supplied cDNA or gDNA.

Germline values: CDR1 SGHDT, CDR2 YYEEEE. The CDR3 runs to 14 residues. V gave up 4 bases and J gave up 6 bases, with 16 bases separating them. This receptor was identified in a human donor in a cohort sampled during active COVID-19. The V and J genes are TRBV5-6 and TRBJ1-1, with a possible D match to TRBD1 (6 bases). The sample taken for sequencing was peripheral blood. The CDR3 nucleotides read TGTGCCAGCAGCATGTGGGGGGGCTGGGCTGAAGCTTTCTTT. Its translation: CASSMWGGWAEAFF.